The 32 T cell receptor beta chains listed next were all sequenced from one sample in a study of blood T cell repertoires in COVID-19. Profiled with immunoSEQ multiplex PCR; TCRdb holds only in-frame clones, not every one. This table holds 100,000 or so clones, 85% found once. Sequenced sample: peripheral blood. Receptors were obtained from a woman between 70 and 85 years old with active or convalescent COVID-19.

CDR3 loop: CASSPPDSGRAGANVLTF. The DNA of the CDR3 is TGTGCCAGCTCACCACCGGATAGCGGGAGGGCTGGGGCCAACGTCCTGACTTTC. The V and J genes are TRBV18 and TRBJ2-6; 11 positions agree with TRBD2. There are 18 residues in the CDR3. Germline trimming cut 0 bases from V and 2 bases from J; bases unmatched to any gene: 3. The germline V gene has CDR1 KGHSH and CDR2 LQKENI.

The V gene is TRBV30, the J gene TRBJ2-5; tentatively, D is TRBD2 (5 bases). Germline values: CDR1 GTSNPN, CDR2 SVGIG (reference sequence). The CDR3 consists of 13 residues. V gave up 2 bases and J gave up 2 bases, with 9 bases separating them. The CDR3 bases are TGTGCCTGGAGTCCCCGGACTCAAGAGACCCAGTACTTC. This encodes CAWSPRTQETQYF.

The genes are TRBV11-2 and TRBJ1-3; D possibly corresponds to TRBD1 (5 bases). V was pared by 5 bases and J by 3 bases, with 14 bases between. The CDR3 is made up of 15 amino acids. CDR1 SGHAT and CDR2 FQNNGV come from the germline V gene. The CDR3 DNA is TGTGCCAGCAGCCCCCTAGGGGCTGGTGGAAACACCATATATTTT. The encoded protein is CASSPLGAGGNTIYF.

The chain links TRBV6-5 to TRBJ1-1, with D tentatively TRBD1 (5 bases). The CDR3 has 13 amino acids. Trimming stripped 2 bases from V and 6 bases from J, with 10 bases between. The germline V gene has CDR1 MNHEY and CDR2 SVGAGI. This CDR3 reads CASSYRRQSEAFF. The CDR3 bases are TGTGCCAGCAGTTACCGTAGACAGTCTGAAGCTTTCTTT.

This chain connects TRBV21-1 to TRBJ1-5. TRBV21-1 is flagged as a pseudogene. The CDR3 sequence is 18 residues long. The chain's CDR3 is CASSKERILIALNQPQHF. CDR3 in DNA: TGTGCCAGCAGCAAAGAGAGGATCCTCATCGCCTTAAATCAGCCCCAGCATTTT.

For this clone: At one boundary the junction diverges from the germline segment, which might be a read error. This chain connects TRBV7-7 to TRBJ2-1, with 9 nucleotides matching TRBD2. Germline V lookup: CDR1 SSHAT, CDR2 FNYEAQ (reference sequence). This CDR3 has 14 amino acids. The CDR3 loop is CASSLVAGVPEQFF. The CDR3 DNA reads as TGTGCTAGCAGCTTAGTAGCGGGAGTCCCTGAGCAGTTCTTC.

The chain has TRBV10-3 and TRBJ2-5; 10 positions match TRBD2. V gave up 8 bases and J gave up 5 bases; unmatched junction bases: 8. This CDR3 has 14 residues. In germline, CDR1 is ENHRY, CDR2 SYGVKD. CDR3 nucleotide sequence: TGTGCCATCGGGAGCGGGGGGGCCTGGGAGACCCAGTACTTC. This encodes CAIGSGGAWETQYF.

This sequence joins TRBV7-2 and TRBJ2-3, with TRBD2 identical over 9 bases. The CDR3 totals 15 residues. CDR1 is SGHTA, CDR2 FQGNSA, per germline. Germline trimming cut 5 bases from V and 3 bases from J; bases unmatched to any gene: 6. CDR3 in amino acids: CASSLNSGGTDTQYF. CDR3 sequence (DNA): TGTGCCAGCAGCCTAAATAGCGGGGGAACAGATACGCAGTATTTT.

The CDR3 sequence: CATRKPGQKAYEQYF. As DNA, the CDR3 is TGTGCCACCAGAAAGCCGGGACAGAAAGCCTACGAGCAGTACTTC. The V call is TRBV15, the J call TRBJ2-7; TRBD1 matches 7 bases. The V segment lost 6 bases and the J segment 2 bases; nucleotides outside the gene matches: 10. This CDR3 region has 15 residues. Germline V gives CDR1 LNHNV, CDR2 YYDKDF (reference sequence).

The gene calls are TRBV9 and TRBJ2-1; D gene unclear. The CDR3 totals 12 residues. Trimming left V 2 bases short and J 12 bases short, with 12 bases between. The germline V gene encodes CDR1 SGDLS and CDR2 YYNGEE. DNA of the CDR3: TGTGCCAGCAGCGTTGATAGCTTTGCGCAGTTCTTC. Protein: CASSVDSFAQFF. Combining the CDR3 with reference TRBV9 and TRBJ2-1 gives the whole variable domain DSGVTQTPKHLITATGQRVTLRCSPRSGDLSVYWYQQSLDQGLQFLIQYYNGEERAKGNILERFSAQQFPDLHSELNLSSLELGDSALYFCASSVDSFAQFFGPGTRLTVL.

This clone was seen only a few times. The V call is TRBV24-1, the J call TRBJ1-5; 8 bases are a match to TRBD1. There are 15 residues in the CDR3. V shed 5 bases and J 3 bases; nucleotides not matched to a gene: 5. Looked up from germline, CDR1 is KGHDR and CDR2 is SFDVKD. CDR3 residues: CATSAPGGNNQPQHF. The CDR3 DNA reads TGTGCCACCAGTGCCCCAGGGGGCAACAATCAGCCCCAGCATTTT.

The chain uses TRBV27 and TRBJ1-1, with 9 nucleotides matching TRBD1. Germline loops: CDR1 MNHEY, CDR2 SMNVEV (reference sequence). CDR3 length: 15 residues. V was pared by 7 bases and J by 1 base, with 7 bases of the junction left unmatched. The CDR3 sequence: CASTTGGASNTEAFF. CDR3 nucleotides: TGTGCCAGCACCACAGGGGGCGCTTCGAACACTGAAGCTTTCTTT.

The chain is built from TRBV28 and TRBJ1-2; 12 bases match TRBD1. The CDR3 runs 13 residues. Per germline, CDR1 MDHEN and CDR2 SYDVKM. V shed 4 bases and J 11 bases; nucleotides not matched to a gene: 5. The CDR3 sequence: CASSSPGQGAYTF. The CDR3 nucleotides are TGTGCCAGCAGTTCGCCGGGACAGGGGGCTTACACCTTC.

This clone was detected only once. One end of the junction is discordant with germline, which a read error may explain. V and J are TRBV7-9 and TRBJ2-3; 10 bases are shared with TRBD2. The CDR3 runs to 16 residues. The germline V gene has CDR1 SEHNR and CDR2 FQNEAQ (reference sequence). CDR3 coding DNA: TGTGCCAGCAGCCCCCGGGGATTAGCGGGGGGCCAGAGGATACATTTT. Protein: CASSPRGLAGGQRIHF.

The chain couples TRBV9 to TRBJ2-5; a possible D gene is TRBD1 (7 bases). The germline gives CDR1 SGDLS, CDR2 YYNGEE. The CDR3 totals 16 residues. Between the trimmed V and J ends, which lost 0 bases and 1 base, there was a span of 13 bases. CDR3 sequence (DNA): TGTGCCAGCAGCGTAGGGCAGGGGGGTTCCCAAGAGACCCAGTACTTC. This translates into CASSVGQGGSQETQYF.

This chain uses TRBV5-4 with TRBJ2-3; D is possibly TRBD2 (5 bases). V lost 4 bases and J lost 0, with 9 bases in between. CDR3 length: 14 amino acids. Germline values: CDR1 SGHNT, CDR2 YYREEE (reference sequence). CDR3 sequence reads: CASSRLASTDTQYF. The CDR3 DNA reads TGTGCCAGCAGCCGTCTAGCTAGCACAGATACGCAGTATTTT.

The chain uses TRBV6-1 and TRBJ1-5, with 7 bases matching TRBD1. The J segment lost 6 bases and the V segment lost 2 bases, leaving 4 bases of the junction unmatched. CDR3 length: 14 residues. The V gene's germline CDR1 is MNHNS and CDR2 SASEGT. CDR3 region: CASSETGVGQPQHF. In nucleotides, the CDR3 is TGTGCCAGCAGTGAAACAGGGGTCGGTCAGCCCCAGCATTTT.

This clone was observed a few times. One end of the junction does not line up with germline, which may come from a read error. This sequence joins TRBV7-7 and TRBJ2-1; tentative D call: TRBD1 (5 bases). Germline lookup yields CDR1 SSHAT and CDR2 FNYEAQ (reference sequence). The CDR3 extends over 13 amino acids. The CDR3: CASSPGTYNEQFF. The CDR3 nucleotides read TGTGCTAGCAGCCCAGGGACCTACAATGAGCAGTTCTTC.

The chain has TRBV11-3 and TRBJ1-2; D gene ambiguous. Trimming left V 5 bases short and J 4 bases short, with 8 bases between. In germline, CDR1 is SGHNT, CDR2 YENEEA. The CDR3 covers 12 residues. In DNA form, the CDR3 reads TGTGCCAGCAGCCTCGGGTTCTATGGCTACACCTTC. Its protein product is CASSLGFYGYTF.

CDR3 region: CASSPTGGVSRATIYF. In DNA, the CDR3 is TGTGCCAGCAGTCCGACGGGAGGGGTTAGCAGGGCCACCATATATTTT. The V and J genes are TRBV28 and TRBJ1-3, with a possible D match to TRBD1 (5 bases). Per the germline V gene, CDR1 is MDHEN and CDR2 is SYDVKM. The CDR3 runs 16 residues. Trimming cost V 5 bases and J 9 bases, with 23 bases left between them. Filled out from reference TRBV28 and TRBJ1-3, the complete variable domain reads DVKVTQSSRYLVKRTGEKVFLECVQDMDHENMFWYRQDPGLGLRLIYFSYDVKMKEKGDIPEGYSVSREKKERFSLILESASTNQTSMYLCASSPTGGVSRATIYFGEGSWLTVV.

V usage is TRBV7-6 and J usage is TRBJ2-3, with TRBD2 matching 9 bases. This CDR3 comprises 16 residues. V shed 5 bases and J 0 bases; nucleotides not matched to a gene: 6. Germline lookup yields CDR1 SGHVS and CDR2 FNYEAQ. As DNA, the CDR3 is TGTGCCAGCAGCCTCTTGCGGGGGGGAAGCACAGATACGCAGTATTTT. Protein sequence: CASSLLRGGSTDTQYF.

The chain couples TRBV14 to TRBJ1-1; tentative D call: TRBD1 (6 bases). CDR1 SGHDN and CDR2 FVKESK come from the germline V gene. V dropped 6 bases and J dropped 1 base, with 21 bases sitting between them. The CDR3 length is 17 residues. The DNA for the CDR3 is TGTGCCAGCAGTCAGGGACAAGCCAACTTACGGAACACTGAAGCTTTCTTT. This gives the protein CASSQGQANLRNTEAFF.

The rearrangement links TRBV11-3 to TRBJ2-5; TRBD2 matches 12 bases. The germline V gene has CDR1 SGHNT and CDR2 YENEEA. The CDR3 runs to 16 residues. V lost 4 bases to trimming and J lost 5 bases; unmatched junction nucleotides: 8. The CDR3 bases are TGTGCCAGCAGCTCTAGCGGGAGGGGGTGGTCGGAGACCCAGTACTTC. It specifies CASSSSGRGWSETQYF.

The genes are TRBV4-3 and TRBJ2-5; 15 bases fit TRBD2. The V and J ends lost 0 bases and 4 bases, in that order; junction bases with no gene match: 9. CDR1 is LGHNA and CDR2 is YSLEER in the germline V gene. The CDR3 is made up of 19 amino acids. CDR3 loop: CASSQDPRTSGRATETQYF. The DNA of the CDR3 is TGCGCCAGCAGCCAAGATCCTCGGACTAGCGGGAGGGCCACAGAGACCCAGTACTTC.

The chain links TRBV4-2 to TRBJ2-3, with 10 bases matching TRBD2. The CDR3 runs to 17 residues. The germline V gene encodes CDR1 LGHNA and CDR2 YNFKEQ. V lost 1 base, J lost 4 bases, and 8 bases stayed unmatched. CDR3 sequence reads: CASSQGGSGGGPDTQYF. The CDR3 DNA sequence: TGTGCCAGCAGCCAAGGAGGCAGCGGGGGGGGGCCAGATACGCAGTATTTT.

The rearrangement links TRBV7-9 to TRBJ1-1; 9 bases line up with TRBD1. Per the germline V gene, CDR1 is SEHNR and CDR2 is FQNEAQ (reference sequence). The V gene end was trimmed by 4 bases and the J gene end by 10 bases; junction bases not matched to a gene: 7. The CDR3 is made up of 13 amino acids. The CDR3 loop reads CASSSYRGLGAFF. The CDR3 DNA follows: TGTGCCAGCAGCTCATACAGGGGGCTCGGAGCTTTCTTT.

This clone was seen a single time. The rearrangement uses TRBV11-3 and TRBJ2-2; the D gene is possibly TRBD1 (6 bases). The CDR3 sequence is 18 residues long. Germline lookup yields CDR1 SGHNT and CDR2 YENEEA. Between the trimmed V and J ends, which lost 5 bases and 0 bases, there was a span of 19 bases. CDR3 DNA: TGTGCCAGCAGCCCAACGGGACAAATCACCGCGAACACCGGGGAGCTGTTTTTT. As protein: CASSPTGQITANTGELFF.

In DNA, the CDR3 is TGTGCCAGCAGCTTTAGGAGCGCGCAAGAGACCCAGTACTTC. Its protein product is CASSFRSAQETQYF. The genes are TRBV11-2 and TRBJ2-5; no clear D. Germline CDR1 and CDR2: SGHAT and FQNNGV. The CDR3 is 14 amino acids. V was cut by 3 bases and J by 2 bases, with 10 bases left in between.

V usage is TRBV7-8 and J usage is TRBJ2-2; 7 positions agree with TRBD1. Germline V gene data show CDR1 as SGHVS and CDR2 as FQNEAQ. The CDR3 totals 18 residues. V gave up 1 base and J gave up 6 bases; unmatched junction bases: 14. This CDR3 reads CASSLGATGALGAGELFF. DNA for the CDR3: TGTGCCAGCAGCTTAGGGGCCACAGGGGCGTTAGGAGCCGGGGAGCTGTTTTTT.

This clone was recorded once. CDR3 sequence (DNA): TGTGCCAGCAGCCTAGAGGCGGGGGGGGCGTACACTGAAGCTTTCTTT. It specifies CASSLEAGGAYTEAFF. The rearrangement joins TRBV7-9 to TRBJ1-1, with D possibly being TRBD1 (6 bases). The CDR3 contains 16 residues. Trimming shortened V by 5 bases and J by 3 bases, and 19 bases separated the two germline ends. The V gene's germline CDR1 is SEHNR and CDR2 FQNEAQ (reference sequence).

The genes are TRBV5-1 and TRBJ2-5, with a weak D call TRBD2 (6 bases). Germline V gene sequence: CDR1 SGHRS, CDR2 YFSETQ. The CDR3 covers 15 residues. The germline V and J ends were trimmed by 0 bases and 0 bases, with 9 bases remaining between them. CDR3 sequence (DNA): TGCGCCAGCAGCTTGGGTAGCGGTAACCAAGAGACCCAGTACTTC. This encodes CASSLGSGNQETQYF.

The CDR3 coding sequence is TGTGCCAGCAGAACCGGGACAGCGAAGAACACTGAAGCTTTCTTT. Its translation is CASRTGTAKNTEAFF. The chain uses TRBV28 and TRBJ1-1; 7 bases map to TRBD1. CDR1 MDHEN and CDR2 SYDVKM come from the germline V gene. V was pared by 6 bases and J by 1 base, with 8 bases of the junction left unmatched. The CDR3 runs to 15 residues.